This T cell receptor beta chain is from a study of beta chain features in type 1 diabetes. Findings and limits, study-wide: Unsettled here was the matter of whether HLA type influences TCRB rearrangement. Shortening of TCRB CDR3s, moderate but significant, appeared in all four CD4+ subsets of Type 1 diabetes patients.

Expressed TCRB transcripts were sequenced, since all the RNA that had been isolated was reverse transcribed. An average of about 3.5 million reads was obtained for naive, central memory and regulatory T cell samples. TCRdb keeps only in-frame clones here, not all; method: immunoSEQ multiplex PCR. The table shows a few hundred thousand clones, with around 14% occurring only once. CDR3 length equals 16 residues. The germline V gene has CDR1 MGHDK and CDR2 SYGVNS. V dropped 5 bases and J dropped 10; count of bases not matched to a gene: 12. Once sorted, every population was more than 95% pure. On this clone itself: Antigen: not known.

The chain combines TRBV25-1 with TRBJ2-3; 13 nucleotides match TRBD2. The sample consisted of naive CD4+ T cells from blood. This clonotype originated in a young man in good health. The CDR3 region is CASSQSVGTSGTAQYF. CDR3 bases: TGTGCCAGCAGTCAAAGTGTGGGGACTAGCGGGACTGCGCAGTATTTT.